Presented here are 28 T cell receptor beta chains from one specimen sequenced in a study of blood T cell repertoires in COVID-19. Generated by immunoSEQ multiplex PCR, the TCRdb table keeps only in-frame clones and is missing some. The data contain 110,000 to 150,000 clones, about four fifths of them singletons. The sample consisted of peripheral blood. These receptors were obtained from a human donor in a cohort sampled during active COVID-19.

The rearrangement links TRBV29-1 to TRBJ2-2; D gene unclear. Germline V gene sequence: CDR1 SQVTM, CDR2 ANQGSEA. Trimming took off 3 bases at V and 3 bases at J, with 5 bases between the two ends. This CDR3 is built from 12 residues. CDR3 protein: CSVDRHTGELFF. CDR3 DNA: TGCAGCGTTGACAGGCACACCGGGGAGCTGTTTTTT.

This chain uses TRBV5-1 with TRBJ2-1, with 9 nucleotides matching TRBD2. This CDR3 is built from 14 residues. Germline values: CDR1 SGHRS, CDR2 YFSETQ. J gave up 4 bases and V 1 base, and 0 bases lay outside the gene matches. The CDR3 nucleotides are TGCGCCAGCAGCTTGAGCGGGGGGTACAATGAGCAGTTCTTC. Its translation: CASSLSGGYNEQFF.

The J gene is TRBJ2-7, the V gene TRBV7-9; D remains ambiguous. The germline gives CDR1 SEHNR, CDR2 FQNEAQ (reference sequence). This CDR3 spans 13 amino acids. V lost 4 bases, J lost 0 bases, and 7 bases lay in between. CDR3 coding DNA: TGTGCCAGCAGCTCGCGAACCTCCTACGAGCAGTACTTC. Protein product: CASSSRTSYEQYF.

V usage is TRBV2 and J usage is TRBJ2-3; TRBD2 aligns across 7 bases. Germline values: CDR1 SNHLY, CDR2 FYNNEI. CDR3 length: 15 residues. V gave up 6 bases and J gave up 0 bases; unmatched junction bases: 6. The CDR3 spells CASRGDYGSTDTQYF. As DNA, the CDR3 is TGTGCCAGCAGGGGGGACTATGGTAGCACAGATACGCAGTATTTT.

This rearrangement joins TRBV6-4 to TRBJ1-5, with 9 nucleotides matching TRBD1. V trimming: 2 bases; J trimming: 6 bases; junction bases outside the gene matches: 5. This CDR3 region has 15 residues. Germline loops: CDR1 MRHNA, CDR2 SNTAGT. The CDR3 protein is CASSDPGQGGQPQHF. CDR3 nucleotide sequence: TGTGCCAGCAGTGACCCGGGACAGGGAGGTCAGCCCCAGCATTTT.

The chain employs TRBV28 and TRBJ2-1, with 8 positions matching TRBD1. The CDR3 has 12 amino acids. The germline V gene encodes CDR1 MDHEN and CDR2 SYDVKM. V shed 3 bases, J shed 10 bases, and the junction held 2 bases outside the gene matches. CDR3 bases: TGTGCCAGCAGTTTGTACAGGGGGGAGCAGTTCTTC. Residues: CASSLYRGEQFF.

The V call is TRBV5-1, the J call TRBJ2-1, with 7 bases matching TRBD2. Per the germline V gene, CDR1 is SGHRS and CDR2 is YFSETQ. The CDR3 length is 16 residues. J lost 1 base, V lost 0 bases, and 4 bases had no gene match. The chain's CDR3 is CASSLDGRQSYNEQFF. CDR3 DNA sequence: TGCGCCAGCAGCTTGGACGGGAGGCAATCCTACAATGAGCAGTTCTTC.

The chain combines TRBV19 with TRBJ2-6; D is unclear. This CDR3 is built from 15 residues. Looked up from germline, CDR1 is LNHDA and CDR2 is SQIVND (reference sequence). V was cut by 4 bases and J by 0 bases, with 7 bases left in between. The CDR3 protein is CASSNQVSGANVLTF. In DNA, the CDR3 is TGTGCCAGTAGTAATCAGGTCTCTGGGGCCAACGTCCTGACTTTC.

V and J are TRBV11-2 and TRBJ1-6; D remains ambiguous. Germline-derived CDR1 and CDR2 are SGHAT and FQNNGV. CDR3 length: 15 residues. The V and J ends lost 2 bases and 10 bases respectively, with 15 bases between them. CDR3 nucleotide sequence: TGTGCCAGCAGCTTAAGAGGGTCGATAATATCACCCCTCCACTTT. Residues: CASSLRGSIISPLHF.

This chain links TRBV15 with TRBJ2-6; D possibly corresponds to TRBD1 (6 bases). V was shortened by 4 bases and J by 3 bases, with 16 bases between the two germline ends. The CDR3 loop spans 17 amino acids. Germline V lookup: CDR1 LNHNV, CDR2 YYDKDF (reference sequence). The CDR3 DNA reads TGTGCCACCAGCACCAAACGTCGGACAGATGGGGCCAACGTCCTGACTTTC. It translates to CATSTKRRTDGANVLTF.

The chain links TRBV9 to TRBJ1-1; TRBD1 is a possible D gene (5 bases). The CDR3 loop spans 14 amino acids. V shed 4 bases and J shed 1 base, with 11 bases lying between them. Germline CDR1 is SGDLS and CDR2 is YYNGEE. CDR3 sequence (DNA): TGTGCCAGCAGCCTTCGGGGGGAGAACACTGAAGCTTTCTTT. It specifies CASSLRGENTEAFF.

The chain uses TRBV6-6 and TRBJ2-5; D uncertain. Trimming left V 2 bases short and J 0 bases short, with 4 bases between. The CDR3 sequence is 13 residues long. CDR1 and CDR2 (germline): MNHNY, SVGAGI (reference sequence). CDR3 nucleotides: TGTGCCAGCAGTTACCCCAACCAAGAGACCCAGTACTTC. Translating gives CASSYPNQETQYF.

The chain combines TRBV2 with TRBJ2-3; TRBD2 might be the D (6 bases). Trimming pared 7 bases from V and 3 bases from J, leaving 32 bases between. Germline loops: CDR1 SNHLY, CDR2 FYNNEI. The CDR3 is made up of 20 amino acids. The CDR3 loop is CASTDPYFRTTRPLTDTQYF. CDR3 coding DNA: TGTGCCAGCACCGACCCTTACTTTCGGACTACCCGTCCCCTAACAGATACGCAGTATTTT.

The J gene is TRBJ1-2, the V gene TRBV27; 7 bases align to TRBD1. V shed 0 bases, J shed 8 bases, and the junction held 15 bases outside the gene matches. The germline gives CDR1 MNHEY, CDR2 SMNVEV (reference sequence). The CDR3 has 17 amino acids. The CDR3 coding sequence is TGTGCCAGCAGTTTATCGTGGTCAGGGGGAGAATTGCTGGGCTACACCTTC. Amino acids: CASSLSWSGGELLGYTF.

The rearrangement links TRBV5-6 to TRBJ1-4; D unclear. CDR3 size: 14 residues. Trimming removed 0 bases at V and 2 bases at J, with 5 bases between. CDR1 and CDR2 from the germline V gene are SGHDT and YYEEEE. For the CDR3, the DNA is TGTGCCAGCAGCTTGGAGCCGACTAATGAAAAACTGTTTTTT. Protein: CASSLEPTNEKLFF.

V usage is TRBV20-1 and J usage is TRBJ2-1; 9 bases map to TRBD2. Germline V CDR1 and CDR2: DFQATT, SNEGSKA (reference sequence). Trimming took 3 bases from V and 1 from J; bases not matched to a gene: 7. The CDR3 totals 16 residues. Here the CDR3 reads CSASLREGPSYNEQFF. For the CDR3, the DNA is TGCAGTGCTAGTTTGCGGGAGGGCCCTTCCTACAATGAGCAGTTCTTC.

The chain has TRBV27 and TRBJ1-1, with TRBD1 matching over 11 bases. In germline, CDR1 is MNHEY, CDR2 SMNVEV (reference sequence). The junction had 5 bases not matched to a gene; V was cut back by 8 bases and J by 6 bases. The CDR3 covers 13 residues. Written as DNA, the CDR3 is TGTGCCAGCGGGGGACAGGGGGTCTCTGAAGCTTTCTTT. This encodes CASGGQGVSEAFF.

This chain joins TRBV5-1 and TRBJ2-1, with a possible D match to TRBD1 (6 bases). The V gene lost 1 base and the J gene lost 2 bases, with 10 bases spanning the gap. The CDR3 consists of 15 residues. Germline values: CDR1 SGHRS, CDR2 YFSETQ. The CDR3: CASSLRGSPYNEQFF. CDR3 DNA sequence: TGCGCCAGCAGCTTGAGGGGGAGCCCCTACAATGAGCAGTTCTTC.

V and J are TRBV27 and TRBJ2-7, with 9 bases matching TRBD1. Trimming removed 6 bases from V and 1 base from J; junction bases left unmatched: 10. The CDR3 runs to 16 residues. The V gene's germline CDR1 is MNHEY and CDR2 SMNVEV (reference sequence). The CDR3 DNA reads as TGTGCCAGCAGAGGACAGGGGATAGCAAGATCCTACGAGCAGTACTTC. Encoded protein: CASRGQGIARSYEQYF.

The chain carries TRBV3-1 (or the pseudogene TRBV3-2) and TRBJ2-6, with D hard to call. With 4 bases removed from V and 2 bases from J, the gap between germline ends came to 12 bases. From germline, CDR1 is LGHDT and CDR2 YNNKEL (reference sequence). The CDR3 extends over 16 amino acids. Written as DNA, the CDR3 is TGTGCCAGCAGCCCGAGTCGGGTGGCTGGGGCCAACGTCCTGACTTTC. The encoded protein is CASSPSRVAGANVLTF.

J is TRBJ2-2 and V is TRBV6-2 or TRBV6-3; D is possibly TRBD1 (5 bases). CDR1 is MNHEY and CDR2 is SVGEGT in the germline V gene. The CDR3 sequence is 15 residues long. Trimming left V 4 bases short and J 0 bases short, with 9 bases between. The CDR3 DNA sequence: TGTGCCAGCAGTTTCCAGGGCGCGAACACCGGGGAGCTGTTTTTT. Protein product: CASSFQGANTGELFF.

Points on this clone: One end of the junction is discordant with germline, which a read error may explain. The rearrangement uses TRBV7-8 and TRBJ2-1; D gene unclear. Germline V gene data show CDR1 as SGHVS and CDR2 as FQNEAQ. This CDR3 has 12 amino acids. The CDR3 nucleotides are TGTGCCAGCAGCCCCGTGGTGGAGCCTTCACTCTTC. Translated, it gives CASSPVVEPSLF.

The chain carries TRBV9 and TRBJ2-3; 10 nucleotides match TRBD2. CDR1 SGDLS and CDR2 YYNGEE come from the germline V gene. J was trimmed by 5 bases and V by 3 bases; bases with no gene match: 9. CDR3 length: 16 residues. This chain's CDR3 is CASSATGTSAGDTQYF. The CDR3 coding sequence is TGTGCCAGCAGCGCAACCGGGACTAGCGCGGGAGATACGCAGTATTTT.

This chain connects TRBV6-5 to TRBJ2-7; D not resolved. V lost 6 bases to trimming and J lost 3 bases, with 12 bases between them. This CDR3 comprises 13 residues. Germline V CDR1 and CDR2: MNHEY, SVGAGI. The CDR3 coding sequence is TGTGCCAGCAGCCCCTCTCCCCTCTACGAGCAGTACTTC. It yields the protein CASSPSPLYEQYF.

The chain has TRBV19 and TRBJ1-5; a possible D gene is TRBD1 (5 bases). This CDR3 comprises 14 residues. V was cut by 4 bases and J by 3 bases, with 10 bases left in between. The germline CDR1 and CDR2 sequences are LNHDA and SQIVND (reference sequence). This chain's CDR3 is CASSTDTPNQPQHF. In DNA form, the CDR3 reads TGTGCCAGTAGTACGGACACTCCCAATCAGCCCCAGCATTTT.

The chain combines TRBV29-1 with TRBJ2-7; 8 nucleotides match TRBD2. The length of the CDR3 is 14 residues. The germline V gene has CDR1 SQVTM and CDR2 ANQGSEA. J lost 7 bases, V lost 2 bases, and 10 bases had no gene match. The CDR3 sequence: CSVELGYGGGEQYF. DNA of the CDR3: TGCAGCGTTGAACTAGGGTACGGCGGGGGGGAGCAGTACTTC.

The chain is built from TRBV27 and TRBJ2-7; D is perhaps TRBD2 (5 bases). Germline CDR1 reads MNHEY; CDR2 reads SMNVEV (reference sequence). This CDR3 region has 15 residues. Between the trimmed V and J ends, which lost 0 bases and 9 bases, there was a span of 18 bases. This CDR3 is CASSLSLTYGNVQYF. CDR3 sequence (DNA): TGTGCCAGCAGTTTATCCCTGACCTACGGGAATGTGCAGTACTTC.

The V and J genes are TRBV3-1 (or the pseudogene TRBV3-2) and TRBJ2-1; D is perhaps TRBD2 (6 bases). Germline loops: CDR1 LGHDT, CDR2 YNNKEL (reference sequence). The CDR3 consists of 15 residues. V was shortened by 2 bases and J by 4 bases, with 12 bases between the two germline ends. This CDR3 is CASSQRLDPYNEQFF. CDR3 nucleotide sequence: TGTGCCAGCAGCCAAAGACTAGACCCGTACAATGAGCAGTTCTTC.